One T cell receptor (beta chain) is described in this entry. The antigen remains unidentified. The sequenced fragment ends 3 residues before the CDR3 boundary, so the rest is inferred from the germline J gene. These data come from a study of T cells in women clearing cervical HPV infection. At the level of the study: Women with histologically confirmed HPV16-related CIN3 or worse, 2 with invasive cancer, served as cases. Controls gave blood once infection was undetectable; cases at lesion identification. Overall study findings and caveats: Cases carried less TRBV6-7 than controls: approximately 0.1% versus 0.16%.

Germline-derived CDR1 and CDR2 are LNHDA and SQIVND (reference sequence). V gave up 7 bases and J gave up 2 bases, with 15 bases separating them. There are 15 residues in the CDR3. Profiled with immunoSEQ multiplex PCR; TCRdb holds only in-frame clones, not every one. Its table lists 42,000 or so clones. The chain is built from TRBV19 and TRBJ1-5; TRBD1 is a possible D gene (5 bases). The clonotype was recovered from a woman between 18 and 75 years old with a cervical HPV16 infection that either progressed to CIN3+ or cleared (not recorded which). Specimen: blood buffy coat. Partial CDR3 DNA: TGTGCCAGTAATGGCATTCGGGGGGGCAATCAGCCC. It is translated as CASNGIRGGNQP. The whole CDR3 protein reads CASNGIRGGNQPQHF.